The 19 T cell receptor beta chains presented below share a single source sample, sequenced in a study of blood T cell repertoires in COVID-19. TCRdb's copy holds only in-frame clones and misses some; the assay was immunoSEQ multiplex PCR. The sample includes under 150,000 clones, around four fifths seen only once; the top ten take approximately 2.7%. Material: peripheral blood. These receptors all stem from a woman in her forties with active or convalescent COVID-19.

The CDR3 loop reads CASSSGDTYNEQFF. The CDR3 coding sequence is TGTGCCAGCAGTTCTGGGGACACCTACAATGAGCAGTTCTTC. The chain employs TRBV28 and TRBJ2-1, with a tentative D call TRBD1 (6 bases). CDR1 is MDHEN and CDR2 is SYDVKM in the germline V gene. Trimming removed 4 bases from V and 2 bases from J, with 9 bases in between. The CDR3 contains 14 residues.

The gene calls are TRBV19 and TRBJ1-5; maybe TRBD1 (5 bases). Germline V gives CDR1 LNHDA, CDR2 SQIVND (reference sequence). The CDR3 is made up of 15 amino acids. V was shortened by 5 bases and J by 3 bases, with 14 bases between the two germline ends. CDR3 protein: CASSSGGGNNQPQHF. CDR3 nucleotide sequence: TGTGCCAGTAGTTCGGGGGGAGGGAACAATCAGCCCCAGCATTTT.

This chain links TRBV7-9 with TRBJ1-3; D remains unclear. Trimming shortened V by 6 bases and J by 8 bases, and 14 bases separated the two germline ends. The V gene's germline CDR1 is SEHNR and CDR2 FQNEAQ (reference sequence). The CDR3 length is 13 residues. The CDR3 spells CASRRETDDTIYF. The DNA of the CDR3 is TGTGCCAGCAGACGGGAAACAGATGACACCATATATTTT.

The gene calls are TRBV28 and TRBJ2-1, with TRBD2 identical over 11 bases. V lost 3 bases to trimming and J lost 9 bases; unmatched junction nucleotides: 4. CDR1 is MDHEN, CDR2 SYDVKM, per germline. CDR3 length equals 14 residues. In DNA form, the CDR3 reads TGTGCCAGCAGTTTTTCTAGCGGGAGGTCTGAGCAGTTCTTC. It specifies CASSFSSGRSEQFF.

V usage is TRBV6-2 or TRBV6-3 and J usage is TRBJ2-6, with 7 bases identical to TRBD1. The CDR3 spans 18 residues. V trimming: 4 bases; J trimming: 4 bases; junction bases outside the gene matches: 13. Germline V gene data show CDR1 as MNHEY and CDR2 as SVGEGT. The chain's CDR3 is CASSSATGMGSGANVLTF. The DNA of the CDR3 is TGTGCCAGCAGTTCCGCGACAGGGATGGGATCCGGGGCCAACGTCCTGACTTTC.

The V and J genes are TRBV6-5 and TRBJ2-5; 7 bases are a match to TRBD1. In germline, CDR1 is MNHEY, CDR2 SVGAGI. This CDR3 region has 14 residues. V lost 2 bases to trimming and J lost 7 bases; unmatched junction nucleotides: 7. The CDR3 DNA reads TGTGCCAGCAGTTACGCAACAGGGGAAGGGACCCAGTACTTC. Protein: CASSYATGEGTQYF.

The CDR3 sequence: CASSSGSGSINEKLFF. The DNA of the CDR3 is TGTGCCAGCAGCTCCGGGTCGGGTTCGATCAATGAAAAACTGTTTTTT. The chain is built from TRBV7-9 and TRBJ1-4; D not certain. Trimming cost V 4 bases and J 5 bases, with 17 bases left between them. This CDR3 has 16 amino acids. Per germline, CDR1 SEHNR and CDR2 FQNEAQ (reference sequence).

The rearrangement joins TRBV7-2 to TRBJ1-3; the D gene is possibly TRBD1 (5 bases). V was clipped by 6 bases and J by 0 bases, with 12 bases between them. The germline gives CDR1 SGHTA, CDR2 FQGNSA. The CDR3 extends over 15 amino acids. The CDR3 sequence: CASRSTALSGNTIYF. The CDR3 DNA is TGTGCCAGCAGATCGACAGCTCTCTCTGGAAACACCATATATTTT.

V is TRBV28 and J is TRBJ2-7; a possible D gene is TRBD1 (5 bases). V lost 5 bases and J lost 3, with 20 bases in between. Germline loops: CDR1 MDHEN, CDR2 SYDVKM. There are 16 residues in the CDR3. CDR3 sequence reads: CASSMTVAPMGYEQYF. The CDR3 DNA reads TGTGCCAGCAGTATGACAGTAGCTCCCATGGGCTACGAGCAGTACTTC.

J is TRBJ2-3 and V is TRBV4-3, with TRBD2 matching 10 bases. Germline V gene sequence: CDR1 LGHNA, CDR2 YSLEER. CDR3 length equals 16 residues. The trim removed 0 bases at V and 7 bases at J, leaving 7 bases unmatched. CDR3 sequence: CASSQETSGRANTQYF. CDR3 bases: TGCGCCAGCAGCCAAGAGACGAGCGGGAGGGCCAATACGCAGTATTTT.

This chain links TRBV2 with TRBJ2-7; TRBD1 matches 8 bases. From germline, CDR1 is SNHLY and CDR2 FYNNEI. Trimming at V came to 3 bases and at J to 4 bases, leaving 2 bases not matched to a gene. The CDR3 has 13 residues. CDR3 DNA: TGTGCCAGCAGTGAGGGGACAGGTTACGAGCAGTACTTC. Protein product: CASSEGTGYEQYF.

This clone appeared a few times. The chain carries TRBV7-9 and TRBJ1-1, with D unresolved. Germline loops: CDR1 SEHNR, CDR2 FQNEAQ (reference sequence). The ends were cut back, 3 bases at V and 1 base at J, with 6 bases in the middle. This CDR3 is built from 13 residues. CDR3 protein: CASSFAENTEAFF. The CDR3 nucleotides read TGTGCCAGCAGCTTCGCGGAGAACACTGAAGCTTTCTTT.

The rearrangement links TRBV29-1 to TRBJ1-1, with TRBD1 matching 10 bases. With V trimmed by 7 bases and J by 3 bases, 14 bases remained unmatched. This CDR3 comprises 16 residues. The germline V gene encodes CDR1 SQVTM and CDR2 ANQGSEA. The chain's CDR3 is CSAIVPDRGSHTEAFF. Written as DNA, the CDR3 is TGCAGCGCGATAGTACCGGACAGGGGGTCTCACACTGAAGCTTTCTTT. Looking up the rest from reference TRBV29-1 and TRBJ1-1 gives the full variable domain: SAVISQKPSRDICQRGTSLTIQCQVDSQVTMMFWYRQQPGQSLTLIATANQGSEATYESGFVIDKFPISRPNLTFSTLTVSNMSPEDSSIYLCSAIVPDRGSHTEAFFGQGTRLTVV.

The chain has TRBV27 and TRBJ1-4, with D possibly matching TRBD1 (5 bases). The CDR3 totals 15 residues. Germline V gene data show CDR1 as MNHEY and CDR2 as SMNVEV (reference sequence). V was clipped by 5 bases and J by 5 bases, with 15 bases between them. CDR3 nucleotides: TGTGCCAGCAGTGACCCCTTTGGGGGGAATGAAAAACTGTTTTTT. It specifies CASSDPFGGNEKLFF.

This chain connects TRBV6-5 to TRBJ2-5; maybe TRBD1 (5 bases). Germline-derived CDR1 and CDR2 are MNHEY and SVGAGI. V lost 0 bases and J lost 7, with 9 bases in between. This CDR3 has 13 amino acids. For the CDR3, the DNA is TGTGCCAGCAGTTACTCAGGGGTGGGGACCCAGTACTTC. As protein: CASSYSGVGTQYF.

The genes are TRBV11-3 and TRBJ2-7; 9 bases line up with TRBD1. Germline CDR1 reads SGHNT; CDR2 reads YENEEA. V lost 1 base to trimming and J lost 5 bases; unmatched junction nucleotides: 6. The CDR3 is made up of 15 amino acids. The CDR3 DNA is TGTGCCAGCAGCTTAGGCGGGGACAGGGACCACGAGCAGTACTTC. Translation gives CASSLGGDRDHEQYF.

The V call is TRBV28, the J call TRBJ2-3; 16 nucleotides agree with TRBD2. V was pared by 7 bases and J by 0 bases, with 19 bases of the junction left unmatched. The CDR3 loop spans 22 amino acids. The germline V gene has CDR1 MDHEN and CDR2 SYDVKM. In DNA form, the CDR3 reads TGTGCCAGCACCTCACCCAGGGGACTAGCGGGAGGGCCGGCCCTGAGCACAGATACGCAGTATTTT. This codes for CASTSPRGLAGGPALSTDTQYF.

The rearrangement uses TRBV30 and TRBJ2-7, with D possibly matching TRBD2 (6 bases). Trimming left V 2 bases short and J 12 bases short, with 14 bases between. This CDR3 comprises 11 residues. In germline, CDR1 is GTSNPN, CDR2 SVGIG (reference sequence). The CDR3 here is CAWSKGSGRYF. The CDR3 nucleotides are TGTGCCTGGAGTAAGGGGAGCGGGCGGTACTTC.

This chain uses TRBV6-2 or TRBV6-3 with TRBJ1-5, with D perhaps TRBD1 (5 bases). The CDR3 runs to 14 residues. CDR1 and CDR2 from the germline V gene are MNHEY and SVGEGT. The germline V and J ends were trimmed by 1 base and 5 bases, with 9 bases remaining between them. The CDR3, as DNA: TGTGCCAGCAGTTACTTGGGGGGGTATCAGCCCCAGCATTTT. The encoded protein is CASSYLGGYQPQHF.